Listed here is a single TCR beta chain. The data were taken from a study of blood T cell repertoires in COVID-19. Overall study: COVID-19 samples collected from the United States, Italy and Spain covered acute and convalescent phases. In each case, the material was cDNA or gDNA derived from T cells, B-cell-depleted T cells, or PBMCs.

V lost 6 bases to trimming and J lost 6 bases; unmatched junction nucleotides: 5. CDR3 length: 13 residues. The V gene's germline CDR1 is SGHAT and CDR2 FQDESV (reference sequence). Original methodology: The authors estimated nucleated cell counts from reference gene primer amplification. Sequenced by immunoSEQ multiplex PCR; TCRdb stores in-frame clones only, minus some. For V, J and clone size, that table is used; D and trimming come from the DNA. Among about 330,000 clones listed, roughly 85% were seen once. The rearrangement joins TRBV11-1 to TRBJ2-1; 7 bases align to TRBD1. The specimen sequenced was peripheral blood. This TCR was sampled from a human donor in a cohort sampled during active COVID-19. CDR3 nucleotide sequence: TGTGCCAGCAGATTAACAGGGGCCAATGAGCAGTTCTTC. It translates to CASRLTGANEQFF.